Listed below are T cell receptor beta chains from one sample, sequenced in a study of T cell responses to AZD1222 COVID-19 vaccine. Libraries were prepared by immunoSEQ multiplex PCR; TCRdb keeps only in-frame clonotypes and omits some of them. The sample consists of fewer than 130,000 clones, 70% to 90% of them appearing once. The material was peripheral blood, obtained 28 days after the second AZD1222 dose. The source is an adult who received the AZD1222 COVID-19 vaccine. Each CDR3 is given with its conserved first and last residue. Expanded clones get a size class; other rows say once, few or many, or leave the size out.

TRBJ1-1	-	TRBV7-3	CASSLRGGQAFANTEAFF
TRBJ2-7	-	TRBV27	CASRTFAWGQDLYEQYF
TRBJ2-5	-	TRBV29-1	CSAKGLAGTGTQYF
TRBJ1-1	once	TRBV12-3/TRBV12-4	CASSFGTGTRAFF
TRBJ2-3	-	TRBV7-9	CASSLIQAPSTDTQYF
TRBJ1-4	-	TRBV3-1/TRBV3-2	CASSQGEKLFF
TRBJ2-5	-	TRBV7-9	CASSFGWAPQETQYF
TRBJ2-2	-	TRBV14	CASSQNYRVAGGSGELFF
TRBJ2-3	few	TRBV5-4	CASSLESAGSTDTQYF
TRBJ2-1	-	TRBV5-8	CASSSKLTSGYNEQFF
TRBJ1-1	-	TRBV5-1	CASSQRGTGSHTEAFF
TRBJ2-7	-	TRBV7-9	CASSLVAYEQYF
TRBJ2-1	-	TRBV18	CASSPRPGQGVNEQFF
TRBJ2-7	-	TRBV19	CATYEQYF
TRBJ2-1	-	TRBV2	CASSRLAGGRDEQFF
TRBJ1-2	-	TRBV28	CASGLPTGPGGYTF
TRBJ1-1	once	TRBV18	CASSPGRGGTEAFF
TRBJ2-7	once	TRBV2	CASSESIQGEQYF
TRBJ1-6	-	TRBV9	CASSVGGTRNSPLHF
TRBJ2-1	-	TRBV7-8	CASSSGTPYNEQFF
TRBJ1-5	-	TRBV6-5	CASKEGTVPQPQHF
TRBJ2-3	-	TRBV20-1	CSASVGGTDTQYF
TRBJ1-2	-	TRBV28	CASSFRGGAIYGYTF
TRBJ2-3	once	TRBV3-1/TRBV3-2	CASSQVFRKTDTQYF
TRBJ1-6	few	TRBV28	CASSLGDRYNSPLHF
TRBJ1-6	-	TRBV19	CASSIDWGFNSPLHF
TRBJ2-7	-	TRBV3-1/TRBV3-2	CASSQEQTYEQYF
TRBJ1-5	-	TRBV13	CASSTGTLGQPQHF
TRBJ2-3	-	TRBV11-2	CASSQTSGSGNTQYF
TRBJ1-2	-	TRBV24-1	CATSDGQGFVAGYTF
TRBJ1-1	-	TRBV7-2	CASSLGGRRRTEAFF
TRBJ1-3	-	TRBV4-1	CASSQGPGTGNTIYF
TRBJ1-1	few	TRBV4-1	CASSQGRGQDEAFF
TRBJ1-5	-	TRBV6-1	CASSAGTDSYSNQPQHF
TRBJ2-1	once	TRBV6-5	CASRASLGGYNEQFF
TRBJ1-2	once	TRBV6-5	CASMEDRTIYGYTF
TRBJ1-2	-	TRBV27	CASSPGAVGGYTF
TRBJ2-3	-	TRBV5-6	CASSPKGLGGTDTQYF
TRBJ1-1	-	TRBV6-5	CASSYRDRVTEAFF
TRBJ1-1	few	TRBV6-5	CASSYYRGTEAFF
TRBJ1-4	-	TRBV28	CASSFVPVSEKLFF
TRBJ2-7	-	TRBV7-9	CASSLEGDGSYEQYF
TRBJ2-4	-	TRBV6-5	CASSFTRGEAKNIQYF
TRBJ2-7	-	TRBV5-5	CASSAVGALNEQYF
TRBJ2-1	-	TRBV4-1	CASRAAGEGKSYNEQFF
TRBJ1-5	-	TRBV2	CASSEGGDWEPQHF
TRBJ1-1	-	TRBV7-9	CASSLMSLGDTEAFF
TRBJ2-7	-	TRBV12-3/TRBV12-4	CASSVGREGRQYF
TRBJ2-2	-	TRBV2	CASSEAGGNTGELFF